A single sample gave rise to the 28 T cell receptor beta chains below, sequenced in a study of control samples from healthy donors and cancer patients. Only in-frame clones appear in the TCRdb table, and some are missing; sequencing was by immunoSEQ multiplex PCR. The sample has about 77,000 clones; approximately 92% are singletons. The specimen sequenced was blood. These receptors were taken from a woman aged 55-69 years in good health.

CDR3 sequence (DNA): TGTGCCAGCAGCCCCCGAGTTAGCGAGACCCAGTACTTC. It yields the protein CASSPRVSETQYF. V usage is TRBV14 and J usage is TRBJ2-5; D remains ambiguous. Trimming took off 4 bases at V and 5 bases at J, with 11 bases between the two ends. CDR1 SGHDN and CDR2 FVKESK come from the germline V gene. The CDR3 has 13 amino acids.

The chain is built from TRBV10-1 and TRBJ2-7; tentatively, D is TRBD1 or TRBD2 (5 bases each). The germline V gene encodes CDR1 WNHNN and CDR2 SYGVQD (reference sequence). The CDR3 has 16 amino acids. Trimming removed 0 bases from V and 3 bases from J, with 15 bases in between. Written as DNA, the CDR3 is TGCGCCAGCAGTGAGTCCGGGACCCAAACCCGCTACGAGCAGTACTTC. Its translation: CASSESGTQTRYEQYF.

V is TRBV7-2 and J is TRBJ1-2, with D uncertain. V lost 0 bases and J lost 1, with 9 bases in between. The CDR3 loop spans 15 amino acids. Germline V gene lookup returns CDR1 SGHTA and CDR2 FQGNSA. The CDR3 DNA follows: TGTGCCAGCAGCTTAGCTTGGCGGAATAACTATGGCTACACCTTC. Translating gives CASSLAWRNNYGYTF.

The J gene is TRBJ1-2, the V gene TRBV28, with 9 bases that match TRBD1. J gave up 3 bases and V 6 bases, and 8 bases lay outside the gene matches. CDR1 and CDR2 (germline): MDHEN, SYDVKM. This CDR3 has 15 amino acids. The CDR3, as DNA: TGTGCCAGCAGAACTTCCGGGACAGGGTACTATGGCTACACCTTC. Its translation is CASRTSGTGYYGYTF.

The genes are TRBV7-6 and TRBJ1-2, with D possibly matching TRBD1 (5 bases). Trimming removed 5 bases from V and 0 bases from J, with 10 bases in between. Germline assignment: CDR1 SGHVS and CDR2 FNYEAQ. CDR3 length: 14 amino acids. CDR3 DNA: TGTGCCAGCAGCCGGGACGGAGCTAACTATGGCTACACCTTC. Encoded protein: CASSRDGANYGYTF.

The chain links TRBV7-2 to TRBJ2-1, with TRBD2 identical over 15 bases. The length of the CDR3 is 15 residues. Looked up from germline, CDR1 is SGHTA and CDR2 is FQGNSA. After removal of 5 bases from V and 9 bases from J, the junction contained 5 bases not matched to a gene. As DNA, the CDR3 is TGTGCCAGCAGCCGGAGGACTAGCGGGAGGGGTGAGCAGTTCTTC. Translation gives CASSRRTSGRGEQFF.

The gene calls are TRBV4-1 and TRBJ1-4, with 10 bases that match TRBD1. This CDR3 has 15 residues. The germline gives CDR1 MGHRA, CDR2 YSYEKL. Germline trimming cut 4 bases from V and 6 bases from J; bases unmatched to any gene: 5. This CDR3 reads CASSRPDRGDEKLFF. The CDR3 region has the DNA TGCGCCAGCAGCCGACCGGACAGGGGGGATGAAAAACTGTTTTTT.

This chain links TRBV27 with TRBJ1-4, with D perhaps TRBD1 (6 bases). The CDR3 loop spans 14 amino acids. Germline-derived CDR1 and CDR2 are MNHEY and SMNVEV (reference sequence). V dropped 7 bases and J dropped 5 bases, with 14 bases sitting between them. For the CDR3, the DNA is TGTGCCAGCACGTCGGACAGAGAAAATGAAAAACTGTTTTTT. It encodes CASTSDRENEKLFF.

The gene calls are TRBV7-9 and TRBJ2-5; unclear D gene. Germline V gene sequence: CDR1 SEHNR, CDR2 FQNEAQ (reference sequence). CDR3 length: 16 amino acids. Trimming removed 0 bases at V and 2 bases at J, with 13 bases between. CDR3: CASSLATGPLQETQYF. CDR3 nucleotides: TGTGCCAGCAGCTTAGCGACCGGGCCACTTCAAGAGACCCAGTACTTC.

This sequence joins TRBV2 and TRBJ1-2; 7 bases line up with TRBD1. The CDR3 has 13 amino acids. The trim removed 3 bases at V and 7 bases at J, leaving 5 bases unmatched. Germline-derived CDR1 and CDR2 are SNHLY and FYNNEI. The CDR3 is CASSDHRGGGYTF. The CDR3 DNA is TGTGCCAGCAGTGACCACAGGGGAGGTGGCTACACCTTC.

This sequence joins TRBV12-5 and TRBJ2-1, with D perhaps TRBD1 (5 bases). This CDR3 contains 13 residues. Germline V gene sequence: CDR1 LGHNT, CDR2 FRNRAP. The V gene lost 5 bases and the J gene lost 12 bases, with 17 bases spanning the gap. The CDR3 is CASGLSGSPRQFF. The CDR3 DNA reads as TGTGCTAGTGGTCTGTCAGGGTCCCCGCGGCAGTTCTTC.

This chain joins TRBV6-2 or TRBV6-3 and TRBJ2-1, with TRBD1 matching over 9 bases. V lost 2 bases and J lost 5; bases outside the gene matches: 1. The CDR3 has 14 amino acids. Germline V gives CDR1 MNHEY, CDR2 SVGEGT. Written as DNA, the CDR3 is TGTGCCAGCAGTTACGGGACAGGGAACAATGAGCAGTTCTTC. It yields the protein CASSYGTGNNEQFF.

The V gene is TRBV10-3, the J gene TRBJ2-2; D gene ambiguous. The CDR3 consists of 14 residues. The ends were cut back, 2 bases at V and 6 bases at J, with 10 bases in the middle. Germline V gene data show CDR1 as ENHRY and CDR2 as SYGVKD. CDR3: CAISEPAMPGELFF. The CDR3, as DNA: TGTGCCATCAGTGAGCCCGCTATGCCCGGGGAGCTGTTTTTT.

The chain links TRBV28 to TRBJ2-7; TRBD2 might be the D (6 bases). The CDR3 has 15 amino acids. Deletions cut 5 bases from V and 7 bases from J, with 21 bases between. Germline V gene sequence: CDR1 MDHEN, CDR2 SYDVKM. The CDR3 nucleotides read TGTGCCAGCAGTCCCACCCCCTGGAGGGTGAGGGAGCAGTACTTC. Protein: CASSPTPWRVREQYF.

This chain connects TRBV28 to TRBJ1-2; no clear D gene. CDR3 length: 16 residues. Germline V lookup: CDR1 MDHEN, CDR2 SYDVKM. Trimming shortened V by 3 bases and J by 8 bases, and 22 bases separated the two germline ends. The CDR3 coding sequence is TGTGCCAGCAGTTTCCCCTCTGGGAGCGGTCTGAGGGGCTACACCTTC. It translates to CASSFPSGSGLRGYTF.

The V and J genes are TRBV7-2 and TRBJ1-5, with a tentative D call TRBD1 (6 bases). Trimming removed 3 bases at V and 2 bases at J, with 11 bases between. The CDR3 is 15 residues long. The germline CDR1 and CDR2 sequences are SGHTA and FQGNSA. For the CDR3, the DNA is TGTGCCAGCAGCTTTAGGGGGACCGGCAATCAGCCCCAGCATTTT. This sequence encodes CASSFRGTGNQPQHF.

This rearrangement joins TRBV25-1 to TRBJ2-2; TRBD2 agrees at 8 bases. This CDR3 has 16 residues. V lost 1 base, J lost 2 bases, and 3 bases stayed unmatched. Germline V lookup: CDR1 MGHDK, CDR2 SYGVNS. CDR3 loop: CASSESVAGNTGELFF. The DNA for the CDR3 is TGTGCCAGCAGTGAATCGGTAGCGGGAAACACCGGGGAGCTGTTTTTT.

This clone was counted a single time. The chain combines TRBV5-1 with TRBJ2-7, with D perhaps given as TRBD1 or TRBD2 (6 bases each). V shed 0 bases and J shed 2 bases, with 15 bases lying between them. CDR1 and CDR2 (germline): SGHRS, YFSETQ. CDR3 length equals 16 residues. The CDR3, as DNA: TGCGCCAGCAGCTTGGCCTTCGGGGGCAGTGCCTACGAGCAGTACTTC. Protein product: CASSLAFGGSAYEQYF. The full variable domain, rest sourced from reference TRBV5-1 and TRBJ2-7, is KAGVTQTPRYLIKTRGQQVTLSCSPISGHRSVSWYQQTPGQGLQFLFEYFSETQRNKGNFPGRFSGRQFSNSRSEMNVSTLELGDSALYLCASSLAFGGSAYEQYFGPGTRLTVT.

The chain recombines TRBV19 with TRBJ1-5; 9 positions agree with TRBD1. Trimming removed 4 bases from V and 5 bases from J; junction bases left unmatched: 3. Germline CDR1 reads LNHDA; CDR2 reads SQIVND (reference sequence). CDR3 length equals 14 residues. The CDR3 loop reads CASSTTGGHQPQHF. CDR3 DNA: TGTGCCAGTAGTACCACAGGGGGCCATCAGCCCCAGCATTTT.

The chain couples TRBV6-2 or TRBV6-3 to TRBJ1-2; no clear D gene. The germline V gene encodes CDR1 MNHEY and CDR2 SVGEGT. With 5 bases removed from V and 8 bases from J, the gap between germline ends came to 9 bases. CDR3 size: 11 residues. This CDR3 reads CASSARGGYTF. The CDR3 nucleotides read TGTGCCAGCAGTGCTAGAGGAGGCTACACCTTC.

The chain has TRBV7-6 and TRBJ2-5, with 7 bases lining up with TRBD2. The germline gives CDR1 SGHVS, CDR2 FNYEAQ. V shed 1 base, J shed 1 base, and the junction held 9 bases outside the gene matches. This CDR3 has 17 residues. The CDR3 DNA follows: TGTGCCAGCAGCTTAGTCGGAGGTAGCGGGCTCCAAGAGACCCAGTACTTC. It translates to CASSLVGGSGLQETQYF. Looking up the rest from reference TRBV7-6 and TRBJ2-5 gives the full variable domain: GAGVSQSPRYKVTKRGQDVALRCDPISGHVSLYWYRQALGQGPEFLTYFNYEAQQDKSGLPNDRFSAERPEGSISTLTIQRTEQRDSAMYRCASSLVGGSGLQETQYFGPGTRLLVL.

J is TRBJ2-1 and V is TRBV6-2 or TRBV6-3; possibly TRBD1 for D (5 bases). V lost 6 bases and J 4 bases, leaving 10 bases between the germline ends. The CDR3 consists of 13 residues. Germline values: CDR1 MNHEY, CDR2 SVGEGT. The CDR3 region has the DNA TGTGCCAGCAGCTGGGGCGGATACAATGAGCAGTTCTTC. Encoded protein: CASSWGGYNEQFF.

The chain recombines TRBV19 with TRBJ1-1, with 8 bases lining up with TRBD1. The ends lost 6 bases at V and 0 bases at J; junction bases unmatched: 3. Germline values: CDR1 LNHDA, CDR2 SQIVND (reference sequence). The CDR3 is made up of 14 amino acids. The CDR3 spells CASRRDRMNTEAFF. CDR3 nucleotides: TGTGCCAGTAGAAGGGACAGGATGAACACTGAAGCTTTCTTT.

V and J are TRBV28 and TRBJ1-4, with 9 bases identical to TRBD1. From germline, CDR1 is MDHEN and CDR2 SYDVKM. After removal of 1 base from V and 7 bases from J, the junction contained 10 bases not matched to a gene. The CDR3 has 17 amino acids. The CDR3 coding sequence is TGTGCCAGCAGTTTATTGGGGACAGGGATGGACGCTGAAAAACTGTTTTTT. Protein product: CASSLLGTGMDAEKLFF.

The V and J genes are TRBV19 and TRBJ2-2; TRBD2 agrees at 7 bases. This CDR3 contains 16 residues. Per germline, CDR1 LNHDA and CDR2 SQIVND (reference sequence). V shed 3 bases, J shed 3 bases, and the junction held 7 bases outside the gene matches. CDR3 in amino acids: CASSIGLEAYTGELFF. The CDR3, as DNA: TGTGCCAGTAGTATCGGACTAGAGGCGTACACCGGGGAGCTGTTTTTT. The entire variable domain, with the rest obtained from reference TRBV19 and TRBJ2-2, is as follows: DGGITQSPKYLFRKEGQNVTLSCEQNLNHDAMYWYRQDPGQGLRLIYYSQIVNDFQKGDIAEGYSVSREKKESFPLTVTSAQKNPTAFYLCASSIGLEAYTGELFFGEGSRLTVL.

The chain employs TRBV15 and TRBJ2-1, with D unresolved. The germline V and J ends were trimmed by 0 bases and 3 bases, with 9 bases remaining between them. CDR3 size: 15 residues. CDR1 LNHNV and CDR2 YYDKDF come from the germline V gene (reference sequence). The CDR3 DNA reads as TGTGCCACCAGCAGAGATTGGAACCGCTACAATGAGCAGTTCTTC. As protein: CATSRDWNRYNEQFF.

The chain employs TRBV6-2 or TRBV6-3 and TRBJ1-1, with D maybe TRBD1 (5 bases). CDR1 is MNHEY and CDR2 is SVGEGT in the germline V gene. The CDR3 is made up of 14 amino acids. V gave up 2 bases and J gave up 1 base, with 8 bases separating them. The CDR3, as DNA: TGTGCCAGCAGTTACCCTGGACAGAACACTGAAGCTTTCTTT. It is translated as CASSYPGQNTEAFF.

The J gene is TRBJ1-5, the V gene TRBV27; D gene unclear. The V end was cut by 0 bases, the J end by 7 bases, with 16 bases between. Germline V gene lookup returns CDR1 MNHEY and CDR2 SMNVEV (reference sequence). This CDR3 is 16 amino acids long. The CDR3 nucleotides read TGTGCCAGCAGTTTATCACCCGGGGTGTCGGGCCAGCCCCAGCATTTT. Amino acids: CASSLSPGVSGQPQHF.